These T cell receptor beta chains were read from a single sample in a study of blood T cell repertoires in COVID-19. Sequencing used immunoSEQ multiplex PCR; TCRdb keeps in-frame clones, though not all of them. The sample shows a few hundred thousand clones, more than 70% of them seen only once. Sequences were obtained from peripheral blood. These receptors came from a woman aged 25 to 39 with COVID-19, enrolled during active disease. The CDR3 runs from the conserved cysteine through the conserved F or W. Fields, in order: D gene, V gene, clone size, J gene, CDR3 protein, CDR3 DNA. A D gene is named only where the DNA matches it firmly. Some rows mark clone size as missing; the rest say once, few, many or name a class of expanded clone.

TRBD2	TRBV7-8	-	TRBJ2-1	CASQRTSGGPKTYNEQFF	TGTGCCAGCCAACGGACTAGCGGGGGTCCGAAGACCTACAATGAGCAGTTCTTC
TRBD2	TRBV23-1	-	TRBJ2-3	CASSRGVCTSGFTDTQYF	TGCGCCAGCAGTCGGGGGGTGTGTACTAGCGGTTTCACAGATACGCAGTATTTT
TRBD1	TRBV7-2	once	TRBJ1-6	CASSPNRDRNSPLHF	TGTGCCAGCAGCCCGAACCGGGACAGGAATTCACCCCTCCACTTT
-	TRBV11-1	-	TRBJ1-5	CASSPGQNQPQHF	TGTGCCAGCAGCCCAGGGCAGAATCAGCCCCAGCATTTT
-	TRBV21-1	-	TRBJ2-7	CASSKRGGDAGTGKAEQYF	TGTGCCAGCAGCAAGAGAGGGGGGGACGCCGGGACAGGGAAGGCCGAGCAGTACTTC
-	TRBV19	-	TRBJ2-6	CASSTGQSYSGANVLTF	TGTGCCAGTAGTACCGGACAGTCTTACTCTGGGGCCAACGTCCTGACTTTC
-	TRBV18	-	TRBJ1-5	CASSPGNNQPQHF	TGTGCCAGCTCACCCGGGAACAATCAGCCCCAGCATTTT
-	TRBV10-1	few	TRBJ2-7	CASSDRGSAPYEQYF	TGCGCCAGCAGCGACCGAGGGAGCGCTCCCTACGAGCAGTACTTC
-	TRBV24-1	-	TRBJ2-3	CATSDPTGLATDTQYF	TGTGCCACCAGTGACCCTACAGGGCTGGCCACAGATACGCAGTATTTT
-	TRBV4-3	-	TRBJ1-2	CASSQQATGGAHGYTF	TGCGCCAGCAGCCAACAGGCTACGGGGGGCGCACATGGCTACACCTTC
TRBD2	TRBV5-4	-	TRBJ2-1	CASSLPRTRNNEQFF	TGTGCCAGCAGCTTGCCCAGGACTAGAAACAATGAGCAGTTCTTC
TRBD1	TRBV10-3	-	TRBJ2-5	CAISIGQGGETQYF	TGTGCCATCAGTATCGGACAGGGGGGGGAGACCCAGTACTTC
TRBD1	TRBV2	-	TRBJ1-6	CASSRSGTGGPSSYNSPLHF	TGTGCCAGTTCTCGGTCCGGGACAGGGGGCCCAAGCTCCTATAATTCACCCCTCCACTTT
TRBD1	TRBV2	-	TRBJ1-6	CASSGTGNYNSPLHF	TGTGCCAGCAGTGGGACAGGGAATTATAATTCACCCCTCCACTTT
-	TRBV6-5	-	TRBJ1-1	CASSYSPTLNTEAFF	TGTGCCAGCAGTTACTCGCCAACTCTGAACACTGAAGCTTTCTTT
TRBD2	TRBV7-8	-	TRBJ2-4	CASSSTSGAKKNIQYF	TGTGCCAGCAGCTCCACTAGCGGGGCCAAGAAAAACATTCAGTACTTC
TRBD1	TRBV2	-	TRBJ1-4	CASSVRGGDEKLFF	TGTGCCAGCAGTGTACGAGGGGGCGATGAAAAACTGTTTTTT
TRBD1	TRBV6-5	-	TRBJ2-7	CASSYTDRGDEQYF	TGTGCCAGCAGTTACACCGACAGGGGCGACGAGCAGTACTTC
-	TRBV11-3	-	TRBJ2-7	CASSPRGYSYEQYF	TGTGCCAGCAGCCCCCGGGGATACTCCTACGAGCAGTACTTC
TRBD1	TRBV5-4	few	TRBJ1-2	CASSGRTGNYGYTF	TGTGCCAGCAGCGGACGGACAGGAAACTATGGCTACACCTTC
-	TRBV27	once	TRBJ1-4	CASSPRQGSNEKLFF	TGTGCCAGCAGCCCTCGGCAGGGGTCTAATGAAAAACTGTTTTTT
-	TRBV19	-	TRBJ1-5	CASSIDVQAGQPQHF	TGTGCCAGTAGTATAGACGTCCAGGCGGGTCAGCCCCAGCATTTT
-	TRBV4-3	once	TRBJ1-2	CASSQGPGANYGYTF	TGCGCCAGCAGCCAAGGGCCAGGGGCCAACTATGGCTACACCTTC
-	TRBV7-9	-	TRBJ2-5	CASSLAQGIRETQYF	TGTGCCAGCAGCTTAGCGCAGGGAATCAGGGAGACCCAGTACTTC
-	TRBV5-1	-	TRBJ2-2	CASSKSRGSTGELFF	TGCGCCAGCAGTAAATCCCGGGGGAGCACCGGGGAGCTGTTTTTT
-	TRBV27	once	TRBJ1-1	CASSLSWGGDTEAFF	TGTGCCAGCAGTTTATCCTGGGGGGGTGACACTGAAGCTTTCTTT
TRBD2	TRBV29-1	-	TRBJ2-3	CSVEGGASGMGQYF	TGCAGCGTTGAAGGAGGGGCTAGCGGGATGGGGCAGTATTTT
TRBD2	TRBV18	-	TRBJ2-2	CASSPPGLATNTGELFF	TGTGCCAGCTCACCACCGGGACTAGCGACGAACACCGGGGAGCTGTTTTTT
-	TRBV28	few	TRBJ2-7	CASIAGDPYEQYF	TGTGCCAGCATCGCAGGGGATCCCTACGAGCAGTACTTC
-	TRBV7-2	once	TRBJ1-6	CASSPRIRGSSYNSPLHF	TGTGCCAGCAGCCCTCGAATCCGGGGGAGCTCCTATAATTCACCCCTCCACTTT
TRBD2	TRBV18	-	TRBJ2-7	CASSPPSGGYEQYF	TGTGCCAGCTCACCTCCTAGCGGGGGCTACGAGCAGTACTTC